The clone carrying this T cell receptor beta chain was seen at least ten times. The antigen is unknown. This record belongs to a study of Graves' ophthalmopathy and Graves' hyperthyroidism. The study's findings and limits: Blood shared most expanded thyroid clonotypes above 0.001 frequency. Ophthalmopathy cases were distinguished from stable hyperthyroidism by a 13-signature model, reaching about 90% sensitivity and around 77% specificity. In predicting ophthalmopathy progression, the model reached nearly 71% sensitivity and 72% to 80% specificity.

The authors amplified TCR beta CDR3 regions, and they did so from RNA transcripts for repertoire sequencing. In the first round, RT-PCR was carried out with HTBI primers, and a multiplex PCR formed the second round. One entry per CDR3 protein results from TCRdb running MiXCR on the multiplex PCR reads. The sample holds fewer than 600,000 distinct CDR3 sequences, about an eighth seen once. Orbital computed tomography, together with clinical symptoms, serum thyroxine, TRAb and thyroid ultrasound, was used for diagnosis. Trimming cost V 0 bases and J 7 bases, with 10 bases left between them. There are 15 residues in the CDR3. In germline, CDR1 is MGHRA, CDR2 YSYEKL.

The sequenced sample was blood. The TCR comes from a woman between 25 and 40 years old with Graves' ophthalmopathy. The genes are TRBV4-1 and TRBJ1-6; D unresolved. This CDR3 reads CASSQDWQTNSPLHF. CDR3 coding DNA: TGCGCCAGCAGCCAAGACTGGCAGACAAATTCACCCCTCCACTTT.